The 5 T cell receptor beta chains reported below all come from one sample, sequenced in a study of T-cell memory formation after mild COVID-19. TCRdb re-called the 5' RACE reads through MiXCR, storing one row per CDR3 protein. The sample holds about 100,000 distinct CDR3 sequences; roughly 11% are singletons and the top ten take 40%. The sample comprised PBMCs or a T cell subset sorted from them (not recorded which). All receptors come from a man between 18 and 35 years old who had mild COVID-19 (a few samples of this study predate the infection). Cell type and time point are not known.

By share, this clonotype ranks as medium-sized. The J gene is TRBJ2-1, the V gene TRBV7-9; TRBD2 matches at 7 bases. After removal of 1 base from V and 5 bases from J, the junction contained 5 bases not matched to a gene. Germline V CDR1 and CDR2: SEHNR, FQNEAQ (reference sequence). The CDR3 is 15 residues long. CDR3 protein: CASSLVGAGNNEQFF. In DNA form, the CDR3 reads TGTGCCAGCAGCTTAGTTGGAGCGGGGAACAATGAGCAGTTCTTC.

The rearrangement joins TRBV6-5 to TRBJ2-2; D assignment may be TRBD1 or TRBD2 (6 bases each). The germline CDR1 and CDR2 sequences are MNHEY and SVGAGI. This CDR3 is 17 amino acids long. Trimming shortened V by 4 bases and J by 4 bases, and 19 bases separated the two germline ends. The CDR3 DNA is TGTGCCAGCAGTTCCCCGGGGGCAGCCACCCTCACCGGGGAGCTGTTTTTT. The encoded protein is CASSSPGAATLTGELFF.

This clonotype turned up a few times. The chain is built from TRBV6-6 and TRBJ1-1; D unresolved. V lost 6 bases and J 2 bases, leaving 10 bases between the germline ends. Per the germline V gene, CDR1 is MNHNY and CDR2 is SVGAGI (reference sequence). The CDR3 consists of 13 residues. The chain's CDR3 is CASSKILNTEAFF. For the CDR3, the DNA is TGTGCCAGCAGCAAAATTCTTAACACTGAAGCTTTCTTT.

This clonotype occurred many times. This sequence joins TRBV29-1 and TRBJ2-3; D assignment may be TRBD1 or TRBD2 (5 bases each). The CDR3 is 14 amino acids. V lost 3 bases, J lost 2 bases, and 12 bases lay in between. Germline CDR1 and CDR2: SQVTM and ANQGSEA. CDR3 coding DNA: TGCAGCGTTGACTTCGGGACCGCCACAGATACGCAGTATTTT. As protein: CSVDFGTATDTQYF.

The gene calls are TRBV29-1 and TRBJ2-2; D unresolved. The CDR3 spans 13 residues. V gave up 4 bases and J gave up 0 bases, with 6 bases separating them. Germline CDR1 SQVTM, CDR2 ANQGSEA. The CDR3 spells CSVGSSNTGELFF. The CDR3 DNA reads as TGCAGCGTTGGATCTTCGAACACCGGGGAGCTGTTTTTT.